This entry lists 2 T cell receptor beta chains sequenced from one sample in a study of cytomegalovirus exposure and HLA in healthy donors. Researchers ran the PCR with 60 Vbeta and 13 Jbeta primers. Assay used: immunoSEQ multiplex PCR; TCRdb lists only in-frame clones, some missing. Of fewer than 50,000 clones listed, over 65% are singletons. Sequenced: PBMCs. The receptors originated from a man between 45 and 60 years old in good health and CMV-seropositive.

Only one count was recorded for this clone. CDR3 coding DNA: TGTGCCAGCAGCCAAGGAGAGCTAGCGGGAGGTGGAGAGACCCAGTACTTC. Its protein product is CASSQGELAGGGETQYF. The chain combines TRBV16 with TRBJ2-5; 11 bases agree with TRBD2. V lost 2 bases, J lost 4 bases, and 9 bases stayed unmatched. The CDR3 consists of 17 residues. The germline CDR1 and CDR2 sequences are KGHSY and FQNENV.

The chain couples TRBV5-6 to TRBJ2-7, with 7 bases identical to TRBD1. This CDR3 is 14 amino acids long. Germline V gives CDR1 SGHDT, CDR2 YYEEEE. V was pared by 3 bases and J by 5 bases, with 8 bases of the junction left unmatched. The CDR3 reads CASSSRTGINEQYF. The CDR3 region has the DNA TGTGCCAGCAGCTCCCGGACAGGTATCAACGAGCAGTACTTC.